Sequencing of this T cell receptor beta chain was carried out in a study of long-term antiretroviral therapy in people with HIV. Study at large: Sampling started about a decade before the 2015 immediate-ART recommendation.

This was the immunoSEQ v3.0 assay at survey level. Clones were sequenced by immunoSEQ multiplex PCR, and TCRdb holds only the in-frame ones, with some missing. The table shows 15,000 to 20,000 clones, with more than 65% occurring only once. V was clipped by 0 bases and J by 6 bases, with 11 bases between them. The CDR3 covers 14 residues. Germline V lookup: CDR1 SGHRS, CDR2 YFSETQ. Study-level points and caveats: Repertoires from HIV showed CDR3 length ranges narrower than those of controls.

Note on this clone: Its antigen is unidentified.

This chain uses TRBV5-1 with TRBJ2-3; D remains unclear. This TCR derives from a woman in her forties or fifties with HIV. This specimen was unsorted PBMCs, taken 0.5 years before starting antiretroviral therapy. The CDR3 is CASSLGPASDTQYF. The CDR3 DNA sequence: TGCGCCAGCAGCTTGGGGCCAGCGAGCGATACGCAGTATTTT.